These 10 T cell receptor beta chains were all obtained from the same sample, sequenced in a study of pediatric ulcerative colitis. Sequencing used immunoSEQ multiplex PCR; TCRdb keeps in-frame clones, though not all of them. The data contain tens of thousands of clones, 55% to 85% of them singletons. The rectum was sampled with one to two pinch biopsies at colonoscopy. Sequencing was done on a sample of gut tissue. These receptors originate from a boy younger than 18 with moderate ulcerative colitis.

This rearrangement joins TRBV6-5 to TRBJ2-5, with TRBD2 matching 8 bases. The germline gives CDR1 MNHEY, CDR2 SVGAGI. CDR3 length equals 15 residues. Trimming at V came to 0 bases and at J to 5 bases, leaving 5 bases not matched to a gene. The CDR3 coding sequence is TGTGCCAGCAGTTACTCGGTGGGCGGGGGGGAGACCCAGTACTTC. Translated: CASSYSVGGGETQYF.

The chain carries TRBV14 and TRBJ2-6; D gene uncertain. Looked up from germline, CDR1 is SGHDN and CDR2 is FVKESK. The CDR3 is 13 residues long. V lost 1 base and J 5 bases, leaving 3 bases between the germline ends. CDR3 amino acids: CASSQARANVLTF. The CDR3 coding sequence is TGTGCCAGCAGCCAAGCCAGGGCCAACGTCCTGACTTTC.

This clone was counted between two and nine times. The rearrangement links TRBV7-9 to TRBJ2-7, with a possible D match to TRBD1 (10 bases). Trimming pared 5 bases from V and 4 bases from J, leaving 30 bases between. Germline-derived CDR1 and CDR2 are SEHNR and FQNEAQ (reference sequence). The CDR3 covers 19 residues. CDR3 amino acids: CASSPGTGVTSGWGYEQYF. The CDR3 DNA sequence: TGTGCCAGCAGCCCAGGGACAGGGGTAACTAGCGGGTGGGGATACGAGCAGTACTTC.

The rearrangement uses TRBV5-1 and TRBJ2-5, with TRBD2 matching over 7 bases. From germline, CDR1 is SGHRS and CDR2 YFSETQ. The CDR3 has 16 amino acids. Trimming removed 0 bases from V and 5 bases from J; junction bases left unmatched: 10. CDR3 in DNA: TGCGCCAGCAGCTTGGGCAAGCGGGGAGCTTGGGAGACCCAGTACTTC. As protein: CASSLGKRGAWETQYF. Full variable domain (remainder filled in from reference TRBV5-1 and TRBJ2-5): KAGVTQTPRYLIKTRGQQVTLSCSPISGHRSVSWYQQTPGQGLQFLFEYFSETQRNKGNFPGRFSGRQFSNSRSEMNVSTLELGDSALYLCASSLGKRGAWETQYFGPGTRLLVL.

This clone was recorded once. J is TRBJ2-7 and V is TRBV6-1; D not certain. The CDR3 contains 13 residues. V was cut by 4 bases and J by 0 bases, with 7 bases left in between. The germline V gene encodes CDR1 MNHNS and CDR2 SASEGT. The CDR3 DNA is TGTGCCAGCAGTGGATCGATCTCCTACGAGCAGTACTTC. Amino acid sequence: CASSGSISYEQYF.

The chain has TRBV6-4 and TRBJ2-2; 7 bases map to TRBD1. Trimming took 6 bases from V and 3 from J; bases not matched to a gene: 7. The CDR3 has 15 amino acids. Germline V gives CDR1 MRHNA, CDR2 SNTAGT. The CDR3 coding sequence is TGTGCCAGCAGCTCGACAGGGACGGACACCGGGGAGCTGTTTTTT. Translated, it gives CASSSTGTDTGELFF.

The chain has TRBV28 and TRBJ2-5; TRBD1 is a possible D gene (6 bases). Trimming took 10 bases from V and 0 from J, leaving 12 bases between them. The CDR3 extends over 13 amino acids. The germline V gene encodes CDR1 MDHEN and CDR2 SYDVKM. CDR3 sequence: CATRRTDQETQYF. DNA for the CDR3: TGTGCCACAAGAAGGACAGACCAAGAGACCCAGTACTTC.

The chain couples TRBV5-1 to TRBJ2-7, with D perhaps matching TRBD2 (7 bases). The germline V and J ends were trimmed by 7 bases and 2 bases, with 19 bases remaining between them. Per germline, CDR1 SGHRS and CDR2 YFSETQ. The CDR3 covers 15 residues. The CDR3, as DNA: TGCGCCAGCCGTCCGGCGGGGGCCCTCCCCTACGAGCAGTACTTC. Translating gives CASRPAGALPYEQYF. The full variable domain, with the rest looked up from reference TRBV5-1 and TRBJ2-7, is KAGVTQTPRYLIKTRGQQVTLSCSPISGHRSVSWYQQTPGQGLQFLFEYFSETQRNKGNFPGRFSGRQFSNSRSEMNVSTLELGDSALYLCASRPAGALPYEQYFGPGTRLTVT.

The rearrangement links TRBV5-1 to TRBJ2-1; 7 bases are shared with TRBD2. Losses at the gene ends were 1 base for V and 8 bases for J; bases not matched to a gene: 18. CDR3 length equals 18 residues. Germline CDR1 and CDR2: SGHRS and YFSETQ. CDR3 region: CASSLTAGVRLRGDEQFF. Written as DNA, the CDR3 is TGCGCCAGCAGCTTGACGGCGGGAGTAAGGCTCCGAGGGGATGAGCAGTTCTTC.

The V gene is TRBV7-9, the J gene TRBJ2-7, with a possible D match to TRBD2 (5 bases). CDR1 SEHNR and CDR2 FQNEAQ come from the germline V gene (reference sequence). V was cut by 8 bases and J by 2 bases, with 13 bases left in between. The CDR3 has 13 residues. The CDR3 DNA follows: TGTGCCAGCGGTCCGGGGTTCACCTACGAGCAGTACTTC. Protein sequence: CASGPGFTYEQYF. Together with reference TRBV7-9 and TRBJ2-7, the CDR3 gives the full variable domain: DTGVSQNPRHKITKRGQNVTFRCDPISEHNRLYWYRQTLGQGPEFLTYFQNEAQLEKSRLLSDRFSAERPKGSFSTLEIQRTEQGDSAMYLCASGPGFTYEQYFGPGTRLTVT.